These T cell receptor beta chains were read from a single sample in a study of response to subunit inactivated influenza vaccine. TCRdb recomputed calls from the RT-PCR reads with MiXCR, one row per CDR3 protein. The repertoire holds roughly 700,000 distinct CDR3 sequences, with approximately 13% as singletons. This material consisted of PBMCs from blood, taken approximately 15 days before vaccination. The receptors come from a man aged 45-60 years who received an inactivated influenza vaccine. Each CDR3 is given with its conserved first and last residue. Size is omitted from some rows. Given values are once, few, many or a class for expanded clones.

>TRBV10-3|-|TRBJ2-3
CAISGGAGRAGDTQYF
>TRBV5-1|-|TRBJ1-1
CASSTSGTERCTEAFF
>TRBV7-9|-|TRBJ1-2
CASSLGARGSGGYTF
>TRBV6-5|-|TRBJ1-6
CASSLVGQANSPLHF
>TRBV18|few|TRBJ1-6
CASSPRGQSNSPLHF
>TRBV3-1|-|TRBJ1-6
CASSQGGQPNSPLHF
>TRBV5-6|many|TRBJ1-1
CASSLGQSEAFF
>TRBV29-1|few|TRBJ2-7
CSVENNGQAWDEQYF
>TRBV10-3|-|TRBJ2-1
CAISQTGVDEQFF
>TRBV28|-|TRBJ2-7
CASSLAAHYEQYF
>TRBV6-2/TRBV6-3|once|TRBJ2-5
CASSIQRAGQETQYF